The 20 T cell receptor beta chains given below trace back to one sample, sequenced in a study of cytomegalovirus exposure and HLA in healthy donors. Generated by immunoSEQ multiplex PCR, the TCRdb table keeps only in-frame clones and is missing some. The sample lists some 72,000 clones, 90% to 96% occurring once. The sample consisted of PBMCs. Receptor source: a man in his late teens or twenties in good health and CMV-seropositive.

The chain has TRBV28 and TRBJ2-1; possibly TRBD1 for D (6 bases). The V and J ends lost 10 bases and 8 bases respectively, with 18 bases between them. Germline-derived CDR1 and CDR2 are MDHEN and SYDVKM. This CDR3 is built from 13 residues. Here the CDR3 reads CATQKQGIDEQFF. In nucleotides, the CDR3 is TGTGCCACACAAAAACAGGGAATCGATGAGCAGTTCTTC.

This chain uses TRBV7-2 with TRBJ2-7; unclear D gene. The germline V gene has CDR1 SGHTA and CDR2 FQGNSA. The CDR3 is 14 amino acids. V was cut by 5 bases and J by 3 bases, with 14 bases left in between. The CDR3 coding sequence is TGTGCCAGCAGCCGCGGTCTAGGAGACTACGAGCAGTACTTC. Protein sequence: CASSRGLGDYEQYF.

The J gene is TRBJ1-4, the V gene TRBV9, with D perhaps TRBD1 (5 bases). Per germline, CDR1 SGDLS and CDR2 YYNGEE. This CDR3 has 15 amino acids. Deletions cut 0 bases from V and 8 bases from J, with 14 bases between. The DNA of the CDR3 is TGTGCCAGCAGCGTAGAGGGGACTAAAAGCGAAAAACTGTTTTTT. This sequence encodes CASSVEGTKSEKLFF.

V and J are TRBV7-9 and TRBJ2-7; tentatively, D is TRBD1 (6 bases). Deletions cut 5 bases from V and 3 bases from J, with 17 bases between. CDR3 length: 15 residues. Germline assignment: CDR1 SEHNR and CDR2 FQNEAQ (reference sequence). CDR3 protein: CASSLGAGQIYEQYF. In DNA, the CDR3 is TGTGCCAGCAGCCTAGGCGCCGGACAGATCTACGAGCAGTACTTC. The full variable domain, its missing parts supplied by reference TRBV7-9 and TRBJ2-7, is DTGVSQNPRHKITKRGQNVTFRCDPISEHNRLYWYRQTLGQGPEFLTYFQNEAQLEKSRLLSDRFSAERPKGSFSTLEIQRTEQGDSAMYLCASSLGAGQIYEQYFGPGTRLTVT.

There are a few counts of this clone. This rearrangement joins TRBV6-5 to TRBJ2-2; TRBD1 agrees at 7 bases. Germline CDR1 MNHEY, CDR2 SVGAGI. The CDR3 totals 15 residues. The J segment lost 7 bases and the V segment lost 0 bases, leaving 5 bases of the junction unmatched. The CDR3: CASSYSTGNDGELFF. The CDR3 bases are TGTGCCAGCAGTTACTCGACAGGGAACGACGGGGAGCTGTTTTTT.

The gene calls are TRBV6-1 and TRBJ2-2; tentatively, D is TRBD2 (6 bases). CDR1 is MNHNS, CDR2 SASEGT, per germline. This CDR3 has 16 residues. V dropped 2 bases and J dropped 7 bases, with 17 bases sitting between them. CDR3 DNA sequence: TGTGCCAGCAGTGAATTCTGGCGGGGTCGCAACGGGGAGCTGTTTTTT. It specifies CASSEFWRGRNGELFF.

The chain joins TRBV10-1 to TRBJ2-7; 7 bases are a match to TRBD1. Per germline, CDR1 WNHNN and CDR2 SYGVQD (reference sequence). V lost 6 bases to trimming and J lost 1 base; unmatched junction nucleotides: 6. The CDR3 runs 14 residues. For the CDR3, the DNA is TGCGCCAGCAGCGACAGGACAGGTTCCTACGAGCAGTACTTC. It is translated as CASSDRTGSYEQYF.

The V gene is TRBV11-2, the J gene TRBJ2-2, with D tentatively TRBD1 (6 bases). Trimming left V 5 bases short and J 4 bases short, with 11 bases between. This CDR3 has 14 amino acids. Germline V CDR1 and CDR2: SGHAT, FQNNGV. Here the CDR3 reads CASSRQAGTGELFF. In DNA, the CDR3 is TGTGCCAGCAGCCGACAGGCAGGCACCGGGGAGCTGTTTTTT.

The J gene is TRBJ1-3, the V gene TRBV28; 7 bases map to TRBD1. The germline CDR1 and CDR2 sequences are MDHEN and SYDVKM. The trim removed 6 bases at V and 0 bases at J, leaving 5 bases unmatched. The CDR3 runs 15 residues. The CDR3 reads CASRGTADSGNTIYF. CDR3 nucleotide sequence: TGTGCCAGCAGGGGGACAGCCGACTCTGGAAACACCATATATTTT.

The rearrangement joins TRBV7-9 to TRBJ2-5; 7 nucleotides agree with TRBD2. The CDR3 is 15 amino acids. Germline V gene lookup returns CDR1 SEHNR and CDR2 FQNEAQ (reference sequence). Losses at the gene ends were 5 bases for V and 2 bases for J; bases not matched to a gene: 8. The chain's CDR3 is CASSQGLDPQETQYF. The CDR3, as DNA: TGTGCCAGCAGCCAAGGACTAGACCCTCAAGAGACCCAGTACTTC.

On this clone itself: The junction departs from germline at one end; a sequencing error may be responsible. The chain links TRBV19 to TRBJ2-7; D might be TRBD1 (5 bases). Per germline, CDR1 LNHDA and CDR2 SQIVND (reference sequence). There are 13 residues in the CDR3. The CDR3 nucleotides are TGTGCCAGTAGTATCGACGGCCAGGGTCGGGTTGACTTC. Encoded protein: CASSIDGQGRVDF. Using reference TRBV19 and TRBJ2-7 for the parts outside the CDR3, the full variable domain is DGGITQSPKYLFRKEGQNVTLSCEQNLNHDAMYWYRQDPGQGLRLIYYSQIVNDFQKGDIAEGYSVSREKKESFPLTVTSAQKNPTAFYLCASSIDGQGRVDFGPGTRLTVT.

The CDR3 spells CASSFGLSSRYNEQFF. DNA of the CDR3: TGCGCCAGCAGCTTCGGACTATCATCTCGGTACAATGAGCAGTTCTTC. This chain links TRBV5-1 with TRBJ2-1; D is possibly TRBD2 (6 bases). Per germline, CDR1 SGHRS and CDR2 YFSETQ. There are 16 residues in the CDR3. V lost 2 bases to trimming and J lost 4 bases, with 16 bases between them.

This chain connects TRBV7-2 to TRBJ1-2, with a weak D call TRBD1 (5 bases). The germline V gene has CDR1 SGHTA and CDR2 FQGNSA. Trimming removed 1 base from V and 7 bases from J, with 19 bases in between. The CDR3 covers 16 residues. This CDR3 is CASSLGGTPGGSGYTF. As DNA, the CDR3 is TGTGCCAGCAGCTTAGGAGGGACCCCGGGCGGGAGTGGCTACACCTTC.

The chain employs TRBV29-1 and TRBJ2-5, with D possibly matching TRBD1 (5 bases). Germline-derived CDR1 and CDR2 are SQVTM and ANQGSEA. The V end was cut by 2 bases, the J end by 4 bases, with 8 bases between. This CDR3 spans 12 amino acids. CDR3 bases: TGCAGCGTTGAACAGGGTTCAGAGACCCAGTACTTC. It specifies CSVEQGSETQYF.

The rearrangement uses TRBV9 and TRBJ2-7, with 10 bases fitting TRBD1. This CDR3 region has 16 residues. In germline, CDR1 is SGDLS, CDR2 YYNGEE. With 3 bases clipped from V and 0 bases from J, the junction kept 6 bases outside the gene matches. CDR3 in amino acids: CASSEVGQGSSYEQYF. The CDR3 nucleotides are TGTGCCAGCAGCGAAGTGGGACAGGGGAGCTCCTACGAGCAGTACTTC.

The chain joins TRBV27 to TRBJ1-1, with D tentatively TRBD1 (6 bases). With 6 bases removed from V and 4 bases from J, the gap between germline ends came to 15 bases. The CDR3 consists of 14 residues. Germline V lookup: CDR1 MNHEY, CDR2 SMNVEV (reference sequence). The CDR3 loop reads CASSPGGAGTEAFF. Written as DNA, the CDR3 is TGTGCCAGCAGCCCCGGGGGGGCCGGCACTGAAGCTTTCTTT.

The genes are TRBV19 and TRBJ2-5; D may be TRBD1 (5 bases). Germline V gene sequence: CDR1 LNHDA, CDR2 SQIVND (reference sequence). There are 15 residues in the CDR3. Trimming stripped 3 bases from V and 5 bases from J, with 16 bases between. This CDR3 reads CASSIEGAGYETQYF. CDR3 coding DNA: TGTGCCAGTAGTATCGAAGGGGCAGGGTACGAGACCCAGTACTTC.

The V and J genes are TRBV7-6 and TRBJ1-3; D gene ambiguous. V was clipped by 5 bases and J by 0 bases, with 14 bases between them. CDR1 and CDR2 from the germline V gene are SGHVS and FNYEAQ. This CDR3 has 16 amino acids. The CDR3 spells CASSLRKRSSGNTIYF. The CDR3 DNA reads as TGTGCCAGCAGCCTCCGAAAGCGTAGCTCTGGAAACACCATATATTTT.

This clone was observed a single time. The V gene is TRBV6-5, the J gene TRBJ2-1; D gene unclear. V lost 2 bases to trimming and J lost 12 bases, with 5 bases between them. Germline V CDR1 and CDR2: MNHEY, SVGAGI. CDR3 size: 10 residues. CDR3 in amino acids: CASSYLRQFF. CDR3 in DNA: TGTGCCAGCAGTTACCTCCGGCAGTTCTTC.

The chain carries TRBV5-5 and TRBJ2-7, with TRBD1 matching over 8 bases. This CDR3 contains 13 residues. Germline V CDR1 and CDR2: SGHKS, YYEKEE (reference sequence). The junction had 6 bases not matched to a gene; V was cut back by 3 bases and J by 7 bases. The CDR3 sequence: CASSYRTGREQYF. CDR3 bases: TGTGCCAGCAGCTACCGGACAGGGAGGGAGCAGTACTTC.